The 18 T cell receptor beta chains given below trace back to one sample, sequenced in a study of CD8 T cells in Susac syndrome. Reverse transcription of about 0.5 to 1 ug RNA was carried out with random hexamers. TCRdb re-derived calls from the immunoSEQ multiplex PCR reads in MiXCR, one entry per CDR3 protein. Seen here are some 170,000 distinct CDR3 sequences, roughly 94% observed once, and the top ten hold 0.08% to 0.11%. Sequenced material: CD4+ T cells from PBMCs. These receptor sequences come from a human donor in good health.

The chain recombines TRBV12-3 or TRBV12-4 with TRBJ2-3; D is possibly TRBD2 (6 bases). The CDR3 length is 14 residues. V was pared by 3 bases and J by 3 bases, with 10 bases between. CDR3 amino acids: CASSFFGGTDTQYF. The DNA of the CDR3 is TGTGCCAGCAGTTTCTTCGGGGGAACAGATACGCAGTATTTT.

CDR3 region: CASSGGLADYNEQFF. In nucleotides, the CDR3 is TGTGCCAGCAGCGGGGGACTAGCGGACTACAATGAGCAGTTCTTC. The rearrangement joins TRBV5-4 to TRBJ2-1, with 11 positions matching TRBD2. With V trimmed by 4 bases and J by 3 bases, 3 bases remained unmatched. The CDR3 loop spans 15 amino acids. CDR1 is SGHNT, CDR2 YYREEE, per germline (reference sequence).

The rearrangement joins TRBV29-1 to TRBJ2-3; 7 bases align to TRBD1. With V trimmed by 2 bases and J by 5 bases, 4 bases remained unmatched. This CDR3 has 13 residues. CDR1 is SQVTM and CDR2 is ANQGSEA in the germline V gene. The CDR3 DNA reads as TGCAGCGTTGAAAGACAGGGCATAGATACGCAGTATTTT. This sequence encodes CSVERQGIDTQYF.

CDR3 nucleotides: TGCGCCAGCAGCTTGGGTGGACTAGCGGGATGGGGAGGGGATCGATTCTTC. Residues: CASSLGGLAGWGGDRFF. V is TRBV5-1 and J is TRBJ2-1, with TRBD2 identical over 12 bases. Germline V gives CDR1 SGHRS, CDR2 YFSETQ. CDR3 length: 17 amino acids. With 0 bases clipped from V and 16 bases from J, the junction kept 17 bases outside the gene matches.

The V gene is TRBV5-4, the J gene TRBJ2-5; D gene ambiguous. Germline loops: CDR1 SGHNT, CDR2 YYREEE (reference sequence). V lost 1 base, J lost 2 bases, and 9 bases lay in between. The CDR3 spans 14 residues. The chain's CDR3 is CASSLKVQQETQYF. CDR3 nucleotide sequence: TGTGCCAGCAGCTTGAAGGTGCAGCAAGAGACCCAGTACTTC.

The chain combines TRBV29-1 with TRBJ2-1; a possible D gene is TRBD1 (6 bases). The germline V gene has CDR1 SQVTM and CDR2 ANQGSEA. The CDR3 consists of 12 residues. Between the trimmed V and J ends, which lost 6 bases and 5 bases, there was a span of 11 bases. CDR3 DNA: TGCAGCGTCCGGGACACCCACAATGAGCAGTTCTTC. Amino acid sequence: CSVRDTHNEQFF.

In its sample, this clonotype was seen a few times. V usage is TRBV28 and J usage is TRBJ2-3, with no clear D. Between the trimmed V and J ends, which lost 7 bases and 2 bases, there was a span of 7 bases. The CDR3 is 12 residues long. Germline V CDR1 and CDR2: MDHEN, SYDVKM. CDR3 sequence reads: CASTGVTDTQYF. DNA of the CDR3: TGTGCCAGCACTGGCGTCACAGATACGCAGTATTTT.

CDR3 protein: CAWSTRGGAHEQYF. For the CDR3, the DNA is TGTGCCTGGAGTACCCGGGGGGGGGCCCACGAGCAGTACTTC. V and J are TRBV30 and TRBJ2-7; 8 nucleotides align to TRBD2. After removal of 2 bases from V and 5 bases from J, the junction contained 8 bases not matched to a gene. Per the germline V gene, CDR1 is GTSNPN and CDR2 is SVGIG (reference sequence). The CDR3 is 14 residues long.

The chain has TRBV5-1 and TRBJ2-2; TRBD1 aligns across 9 bases. Germline V lookup: CDR1 SGHRS, CDR2 YFSETQ. There are 14 residues in the CDR3. J gave up 6 bases and V 5 bases, and 5 bases lay outside the gene matches. The CDR3 DNA follows: TGCGCCAGCAGTGCGGACAGGGGAGCCGGGGAGCTGTTTTTT. Protein sequence: CASSADRGAGELFF.

This clonotype was found once. This chain joins TRBV9 and TRBJ1-2, with 7 nucleotides matching TRBD1. This CDR3 region has 14 residues. V trimming: 3 bases; J trimming: 6 bases; junction bases outside the gene matches: 8. Looked up from germline, CDR1 is SGDLS and CDR2 is YYNGEE. The CDR3 protein is CASSALTGPHGYTF. For the CDR3, the DNA is TGTGCCAGCAGCGCCTTGACAGGGCCGCATGGCTACACCTTC.

The V call is TRBV11-3, the J call TRBJ2-1; 11 bases are shared with TRBD2. Germline trimming cut 0 bases from V and 10 bases from J; bases unmatched to any gene: 8. The CDR3 spans 16 residues. Germline loops: CDR1 SGHNT, CDR2 YENEEA. The CDR3 region has the DNA TGTGCCAGCAGCTTAGATCCACTAGCGGGAGTATTGGAGCAGTTCTTC. It codes for CASSLDPLAGVLEQFF.

This sequence joins TRBV20-1 and TRBJ2-3; 14 bases match TRBD2. The length of the CDR3 is 14 residues. Germline V gene sequence: CDR1 DFQATT, CDR2 SNEGSKA (reference sequence). CDR3 bases: TGCGGGACTAGCGGGAGTTCCTACACAGATACGCAGTATTTT. It translates to CGTSGSSYTDTQYF.

The CDR3 coding sequence is TGCAGTGCTAGTGGGACAGGGGATACCACCAATCAGCCCCAGCATTTT. Residues: CSASGTGDTTNQPQHF. This rearrangement joins TRBV20-1 to TRBJ1-5; 10 positions agree with TRBD1. The germline CDR1 and CDR2 sequences are DFQATT and SNEGSKA (reference sequence). The length of the CDR3 is 16 residues. The trim removed 3 bases at V and 3 bases at J, leaving 8 bases unmatched.

The rearrangement links TRBV20-1 to TRBJ2-1; 8 nucleotides line up with TRBD2. The germline V gene encodes CDR1 DFQATT and CDR2 SNEGSKA (reference sequence). V lost 1 base and J lost 4; bases outside the gene matches: 9. This CDR3 is built from 16 residues. The CDR3 nucleotides read TGCAGTGCTAGAGTCCCGGGTAGCGGGACATACAATGAGCAGTTCTTC. Its translation is CSARVPGSGTYNEQFF.

A single count supports this clonotype. This chain links TRBV20-1 with TRBJ2-5, with TRBD1 matching over 8 bases. The germline V gene has CDR1 DFQATT and CDR2 SNEGSKA (reference sequence). V dropped 7 bases and J dropped 2; count of bases not matched to a gene: 6. The CDR3 is 13 residues long. CDR3 loop: CSGTGSVQETQYF. For the CDR3, the DNA is TGCAGTGGGACAGGGAGCGTACAAGAGACCCAGTACTTC.

This clonotype was observed once. The chain combines TRBV6-4 with TRBJ2-6; D perhaps matches TRBD1 (6 bases). Germline V gives CDR1 MRHNA, CDR2 SNTAGT. V lost 6 bases to trimming and J lost 0 bases, with 18 bases between them. The CDR3 runs to 18 residues. CDR3 protein: CASSRSPQGPSGANVLTF. CDR3 nucleotide sequence: TGTGCCAGCAGCCGCTCCCCGCAGGGGCCCTCTGGGGCCAACGTCCTGACTTTC.

This rearrangement joins TRBV25-1 to TRBJ2-5; D remains unclear. The germline V and J ends were trimmed by 4 bases and 0 bases, with 9 bases remaining between them. Germline lookup yields CDR1 MGHDK and CDR2 SYGVNS. The CDR3 spans 14 residues. The chain's CDR3 is CASSGKRNQETQYF. In DNA form, the CDR3 reads TGTGCCAGCAGTGGAAAGAGAAACCAAGAGACCCAGTACTTC. Looking up the rest from reference TRBV25-1 and TRBJ2-5 gives the full variable domain: EADIYQTPRYLVIGTGKKITLECSQTMGHDKMYWYQQDPGMELHLIHYSYGVNSTEKGDLSSESTVSRIRTEHFPLTLESARPSHTSQYLCASSGKRNQETQYFGPGTRLLVL.

CDR3 DNA sequence: TGTGCCAGCAGTTCTCGCCGGGACAGGGTGTACGAGCAGTACTTC. Amino acid sequence: CASSSRRDRVYEQYF. V gene TRBV27 combines with J gene TRBJ2-7; 9 bases agree with TRBD1. CDR1 is MNHEY and CDR2 is SMNVEV in the germline V gene (reference sequence). The CDR3 has 15 residues. The trim removed 4 bases at V and 4 bases at J, leaving 8 bases unmatched.